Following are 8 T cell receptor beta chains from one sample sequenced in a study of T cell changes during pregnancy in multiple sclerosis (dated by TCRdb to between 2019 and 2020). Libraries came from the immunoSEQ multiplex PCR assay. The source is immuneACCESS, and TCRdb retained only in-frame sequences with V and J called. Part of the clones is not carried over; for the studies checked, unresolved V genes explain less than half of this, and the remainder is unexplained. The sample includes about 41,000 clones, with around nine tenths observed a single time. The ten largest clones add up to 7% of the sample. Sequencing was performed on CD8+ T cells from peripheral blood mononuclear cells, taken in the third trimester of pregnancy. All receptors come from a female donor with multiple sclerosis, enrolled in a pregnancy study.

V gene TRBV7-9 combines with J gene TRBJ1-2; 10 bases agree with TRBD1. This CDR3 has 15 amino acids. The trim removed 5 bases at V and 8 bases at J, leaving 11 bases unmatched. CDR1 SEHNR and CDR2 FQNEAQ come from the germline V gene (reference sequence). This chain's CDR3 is CASSPSGTGVQGYTF. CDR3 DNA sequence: TGTGCCAGCAGCCCATCCGGGACAGGGGTCCAAGGCTACACCTTC.

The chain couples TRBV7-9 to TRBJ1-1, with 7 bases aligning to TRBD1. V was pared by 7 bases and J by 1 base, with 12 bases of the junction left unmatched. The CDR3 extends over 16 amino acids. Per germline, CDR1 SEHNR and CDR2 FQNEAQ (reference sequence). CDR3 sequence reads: CASTSLPGQPNTEAFF. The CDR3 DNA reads TGTGCCAGCACCTCCTTACCGGGACAGCCGAACACTGAAGCTTTCTTT.

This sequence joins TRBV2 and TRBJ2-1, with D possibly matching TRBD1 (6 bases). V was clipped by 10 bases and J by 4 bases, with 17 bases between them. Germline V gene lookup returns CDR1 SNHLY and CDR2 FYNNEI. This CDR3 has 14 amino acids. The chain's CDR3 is CATQDQRGYNEQFF. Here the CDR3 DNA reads TGTGCCACCCAGGACCAGAGGGGGTACAATGAGCAGTTCTTC.

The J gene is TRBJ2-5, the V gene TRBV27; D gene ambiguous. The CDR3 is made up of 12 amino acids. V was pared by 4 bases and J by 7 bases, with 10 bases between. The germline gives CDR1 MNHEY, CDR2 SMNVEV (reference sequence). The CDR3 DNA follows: TGTGCCAGCAGTTCGCTTCCAGGGACCCAGTACTTC. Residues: CASSSLPGTQYF.

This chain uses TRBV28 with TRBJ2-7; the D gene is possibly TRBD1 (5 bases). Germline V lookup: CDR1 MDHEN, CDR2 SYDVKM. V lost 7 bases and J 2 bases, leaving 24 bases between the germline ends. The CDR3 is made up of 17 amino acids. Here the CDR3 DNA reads TGTGCCAGCACCTCCAGGCTAACTGGGGCGACAACCTACGAGCAGTACTTC. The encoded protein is CASTSRLTGATTYEQYF. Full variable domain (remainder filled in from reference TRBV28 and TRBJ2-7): DVKVTQSSRYLVKRTGEKVFLECVQDMDHENMFWYRQDPGLGLRLIYFSYDVKMKEKGDIPEGYSVSREKKERFSLILESASTNQTSMYLCASTSRLTGATTYEQYFGPGTRLTVT.

CDR3 protein: CASSLQRLPGLTDTQYF. The CDR3 DNA follows: TGTGCCAGCAGTCTCCAACGACTGCCTGGGTTGACAGATACGCAGTATTTT. The rearrangement joins TRBV27 to TRBJ2-3; D is undetermined. V lost 5 bases and J 3 bases, leaving 21 bases between the germline ends. The CDR3 is made up of 17 amino acids. Germline CDR1 and CDR2: MNHEY and SMNVEV (reference sequence).

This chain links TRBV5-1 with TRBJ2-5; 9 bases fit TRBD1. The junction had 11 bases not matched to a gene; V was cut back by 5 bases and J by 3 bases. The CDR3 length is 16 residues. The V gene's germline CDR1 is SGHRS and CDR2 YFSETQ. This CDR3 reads CASSSQTGGTKETQYF. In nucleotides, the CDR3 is TGCGCCAGCAGTTCCCAGACAGGGGGTACCAAAGAGACCCAGTACTTC.

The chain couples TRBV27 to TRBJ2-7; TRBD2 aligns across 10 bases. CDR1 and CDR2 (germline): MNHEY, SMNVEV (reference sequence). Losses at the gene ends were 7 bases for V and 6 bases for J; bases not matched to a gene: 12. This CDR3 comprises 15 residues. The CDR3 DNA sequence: TGTGCCAGCAATCCTTCTAGCGGGAGTGTGGGCGAGCAGTACTTC. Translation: CASNPSSGSVGEQYF.